This is a list of T cell receptor beta chains from one sample in a study of OX40 agonist ivuxolimab in advanced cancers. The data were produced by immunoSEQ multiplex PCR, yet TCRdb's version contains in-frame clones alone and is incomplete. The top ten clones hold roughly 8% of a sample with 55,000 to 75,000 clones, approximately 80% of them seen once. Material: CD4+ or CD8+ T cells sorted from blood, obtained in a trial of the OX40 agonist ivuxolimab. These receptors originate from an adult with an advanced solid tumor such as melanoma, head and neck, liver or kidney cancer. Both conserved end residues are part of each CDR3. Each record gives: J gene, V gene, clone size, CDR3 length, D gene, CDR3 protein, CDR3 DNA. D genes are given only for firm matches. Clone size is shown for a subset of rows, as once, few, many or a class of expanded clone.

TRBJ1-1 TRBV6-6 few 15 TRBD1 CASSSLTGRNTEAFF TGTGCCAGCAGTTCGTTGACAGGGAGGAACACTGAAGCTTTCTTT
TRBJ1-5 TRBV21-1 once 16 . CASLMFGGARLEPQHF TGTGCCAGCCTCATGTTCGGGGGGGCGAGGTTGGAGCCCCAGCATTTT
TRBJ2-3 TRBV29-1 few 14 TRBD2 CSSLAGGGTDTQYF TGCAGTTCTCTAGCGGGAGGCGGAACAGATACGCAGTATTTT
TRBJ1-4 TRBV30 . 15 TRBD1 CAWSIDRGQSEKLFF TGTGCCTGGAGCATTGACAGGGGGCAGAGCGAAAAACTGTTTTTT
TRBJ2-1 TRBV7-6 . 13 . CASGALGVGEQFF TGTGCCAGCGGGGCCCTCGGAGTCGGTGAGCAGTTCTTC
TRBJ1-2 TRBV4-3 . 15 . CASRKAYSSNYGYTF TGCGCCAGCAGGAAGGCCTATTCGTCTAACTATGGCTACACCTTC
TRBJ2-1 TRBV19 once 16 TRBD1 CASRSSQGEDHNEQFF TGTGCCAGCAGATCCTCACAGGGGGAGGATCACAATGAGCAGTTCTTC
TRBJ1-4 TRBV28 . 14 . CASRKQGGNEKLFF TGTGCCAGCAGGAAACAGGGCGGTAATGAAAAACTGTTTTTT
TRBJ2-5 TRBV7-6 . 14 TRBD2 CASGERGPQETQYF TGTGCCAGCGGCGAGCGGGGGCCTCAAGAGACCCAGTACTTC
TRBJ1-1 TRBV10-2 . 12 . CASRARGTEAFF TGCGCCAGCAGGGCCCGGGGGACTGAAGCTTTCTTT
TRBJ1-2 TRBV30 . 11 . CARERSYGYTF TGTGCCAGGGAGCGGTCCTATGGCTACACCTTC
TRBJ1-1 TRBV28 . 12 . CASSLAETEAFF TGTGCCAGCAGTCTGGCGGAGACTGAAGCTTTCTTT
TRBJ1-1 TRBV18 . 15 . CASSPTTAGGTEAFF TGTGCCAGCTCACCAACGACCGCCGGGGGCACTGAAGCTTTCTTT
TRBJ2-3 TRBV29-1 . 12 . CSVERNTDTQYF TGCAGCGTTGAGCGGAACACAGATACGCAGTATTTT
TRBJ1-5 TRBV28 . 15 . CASSVGTPSGQPQHF TGTGCCAGCAGTGTTGGGACACCCTCCGGGCAGCCCCAGCATTTT
TRBJ1-3 TRBV7-9 once 16 TRBD1 CASSLMDRASGNTIYF TGTGCCAGCAGCTTAATGGACAGGGCCTCTGGAAACACCATATATTTT
TRBJ2-1 TRBV5-6 . 14 . CASSLGGRYNEQFF TGTGCCAGCAGCTTGGGAGGGAGGTACAATGAGCAGTTCTTC
TRBJ2-7 TRBV15 . 17 . CATSREVSGRRSYEQYF TGTGCCACCAGCAGGGAGGTCTCAGGGCGGCGCTCCTACGAGCAGTACTTC
TRBJ1-5 TRBV6-5 . 13 . CASSLRALGPQHF TGTGCCAGCAGTTTAAGAGCTCTGGGGCCCCAGCATTTT
TRBJ2-1 TRBV4-1 . 16 TRBD2 CASSQGLAGVNDEQFF TGCGCCAGCAGCCAAGGGCTAGCGGGAGTTAACGATGAGCAGTTCTTC